What follows are 21 T cell receptor beta chains derived from one specimen sequenced in a study of CD4 T cells in relation to SARS-CoV-2 and coronaviruses. The repertoire was sequenced with immunoSEQ multiplex PCR; TCRdb's copy has only in-frame clones and lacks some. The table shows about 56,000 clones, with 92% occurring only once. Sequencing was done on a sample of naive CD4+ T cells from PBMCs. Noted subset: naive CD4+ T cells isolated by negative enrichment. These receptors were obtained from an adult with COVID-19.

This chain uses TRBV5-5 with TRBJ2-5; D possibly matches TRBD1 or TRBD2 (5 bases each). Trimming took 4 bases from V and 2 from J, leaving 9 bases between them. Germline V gene data show CDR1 as SGHKS and CDR2 as YYEKEE (reference sequence). This CDR3 has 13 residues. The CDR3 region is CASSPGTQETQYF. The CDR3 DNA follows: TGTGCCAGCAGCCCCGGGACGCAAGAGACCCAGTACTTC.

This clone has only one observation. The rearrangement links TRBV2 to TRBJ1-5; possibly TRBD1 for D (5 bases). The CDR3 loop spans 14 amino acids. Deletions cut 5 bases from V and 6 bases from J, with 14 bases between. The germline gives CDR1 SNHLY, CDR2 FYNNEI. In DNA form, the CDR3 reads TGTGCCAGCAGTAAAAACGGGGCTATTCAGCCCCAGCATTTT. This codes for CASSKNGAIQPQHF.

The CDR3: CAWEGPGQNSGNTIYF. The CDR3 region has the DNA TGTGCCTGGGAGGGACCGGGACAGAACTCTGGAAACACCATATATTTT. The chain recombines TRBV30 with TRBJ1-3, with 7 nucleotides matching TRBD1. Germline trimming cut 5 bases from V and 0 bases from J; bases unmatched to any gene: 10. Per germline, CDR1 GTSNPN and CDR2 SVGIG (reference sequence). The CDR3 length is 16 residues.

The rearrangement links TRBV14 to TRBJ2-2, with TRBD2 as a possible D gene (6 bases). The CDR3 is 15 amino acids. In germline, CDR1 is SGHDN, CDR2 FVKESK. The V end lost 2 bases, the J end lost 7 bases, and 14 bases lay between the germline ends. The CDR3 loop is CASSQSLARDGELFF. Here the CDR3 DNA reads TGTGCCAGCAGCCAAAGTCTAGCGCGGGACGGGGAGCTGTTTTTT.

The chain joins TRBV19 to TRBJ2-1; 11 bases line up with TRBD2. V shed 8 bases and J 0 bases; nucleotides not matched to a gene: 18. The V gene's germline CDR1 is LNHDA and CDR2 SQIVND (reference sequence). The CDR3 loop spans 20 amino acids. For the CDR3, the DNA is TGTGCCAGTTCCTGGTCACCCCTACTAGCGGGAGATACCTCCTACAATGAGCAGTTCTTC. This codes for CASSWSPLLAGDTSYNEQFF.

V is TRBV7-9 and J is TRBJ2-1; 11 nucleotides align to TRBD1. Trimming took 5 bases from V and 8 from J; bases not matched to a gene: 8. Germline values: CDR1 SEHNR, CDR2 FQNEAQ (reference sequence). The CDR3 is 15 residues long. In nucleotides, the CDR3 is TGTGCCAGCAGCCCGGGACAGGGGGTTCTGGATGAGCAGTTCTTC. This codes for CASSPGQGVLDEQFF.

The chain employs TRBV5-6 and TRBJ2-3, with D perhaps TRBD1 (6 bases). Germline lookup yields CDR1 SGHDT and CDR2 YYEEEE. V was pared by 4 bases and J by 4 bases, with 10 bases between. This CDR3 region has 13 residues. The chain's CDR3 is CASSGQLADTQYF. The CDR3 nucleotides read TGTGCCAGCAGCGGACAGCTCGCAGATACGCAGTATTTT. Full variable domain (outside the CDR3, taken from reference TRBV5-6 and TRBJ2-3): DAGVTQSPTHLIKTRGQQVTLRCSPKSGHDTVSWYQQALGQGPQFIFQYYEEEERQRGNFPDRFSGHQFPNYSSELNVNALLLGDSALYLCASSGQLADTQYFGPGTRLTVL.

The gene calls are TRBV7-4 and TRBJ2-7, with D tentatively TRBD1 or TRBD2 (6 bases each). Per the germline V gene, CDR1 is SGHVT and CDR2 is SQSDAQ. CDR3 length: 12 amino acids. Trimming stripped 3 bases from V and 5 bases from J, with 8 bases between. The CDR3 DNA follows: TGTGCCAGCAGCTTGGGGGGCCACGAGCAGTACTTC. Translation gives CASSLGGHEQYF. Together with reference TRBV7-4 and TRBJ2-7, the CDR3 gives the full variable domain: GAGVSQSPRYKVAKRGRDVALRCDSISGHVTLYWYRQTLGQGSEVLTYSQSDAQRDKSGRPSGRFSAERPERSVSTLKIQRTEQGDSAVYLCASSLGGHEQYFGPGTRLTVT.

This sequence joins TRBV18 and TRBJ2-5, with D unclear. CDR1 and CDR2 from the germline V gene are KGHSH and LQKENI. Deletions cut 4 bases from V and 4 bases from J, with 22 bases between. This CDR3 spans 17 amino acids. The CDR3 spells CASSQQTGQVLGETQYF. CDR3 in DNA: TGTGCCAGCTCACAACAGACTGGCCAGGTTTTGGGAGAGACCCAGTACTTC.

This sequence joins TRBV6-2 or TRBV6-3 and TRBJ2-7; TRBD2 is a possible D gene (6 bases). This CDR3 is 14 amino acids long. CDR1 is MNHEY, CDR2 SVGEGT, per germline. V dropped 6 bases and J dropped 3 bases, with 15 bases sitting between them. The CDR3 here is CASSPMGGLYEQYF. Here the CDR3 DNA reads TGTGCCAGCAGCCCTATGGGGGGTCTCTACGAGCAGTACTTC.

The genes are TRBV6-2 or TRBV6-3 and TRBJ1-2; 7 bases map to TRBD1. Germline V gene data show CDR1 as MNHEY and CDR2 as SVGEGT. With 6 bases clipped from V and 3 bases from J, the junction kept 13 bases outside the gene matches. The CDR3 totals 16 residues. CDR3 DNA sequence: TGTGCCAGCAGCCCCCACAGGGGAGGGCCCTACTATGGCTACACCTTC. It specifies CASSPHRGGPYYGYTF.

This clone was seen just once. The chain links TRBV2 to TRBJ1-6; D is ambiguous. The V gene's germline CDR1 is SNHLY and CDR2 FYNNEI. This CDR3 is 14 amino acids long. V was cut by 3 bases and J by 14 bases, with 17 bases left in between. In DNA form, the CDR3 reads TGTGCCAGCAGTGAGGGGAGAGACCCTTCTTCCCTCCACTTT. Translation: CASSEGRDPSSLHF.

J is TRBJ1-6 and V is TRBV4-2; D perhaps matches TRBD1 (6 bases). CDR1 is LGHNA, CDR2 YNFKEQ, per germline. V was trimmed by 3 bases and J by 4 bases, leaving 10 bases between them. This CDR3 region has 15 residues. CDR3 bases: TGTGCCAGCAGCCAGAGGACAGATTATAATTCACCCCTCCACTTT. It translates to CASSQRTDYNSPLHF.

The chain carries TRBV7-2 and TRBJ1-2; possible D gene TRBD1, 5 bases. From germline, CDR1 is SGHTA and CDR2 FQGNSA. Trimming took 1 base from V and 8 from J, leaving 17 bases between them. The CDR3 extends over 15 amino acids. CDR3 sequence reads: CASSLGGDVGVGYTF. As DNA, the CDR3 is TGTGCCAGCAGCTTAGGAGGGGATGTGGGGGTGGGCTACACCTTC.

J is TRBJ2-1 and V is TRBV11-3, with D perhaps given as TRBD1 or TRBD2 (5 bases each). This CDR3 has 14 residues. Deletions cut 5 bases from V and 9 bases from J, with 17 bases between. CDR1 SGHNT and CDR2 YENEEA come from the germline V gene. CDR3 sequence reads: CASSARPGTAEQFF. DNA of the CDR3: TGTGCCAGCAGCGCCCGCCCGGGGACGGCTGAGCAGTTCTTC.

Remarks on this clone: This specimen includes other DNA sequences encoding the same CDR3. This chain links TRBV7-2 with TRBJ2-7; TRBD2 agrees at 10 bases. Germline V lookup: CDR1 SGHTA, CDR2 FQGNSA. V shed 4 bases and J 1 base; nucleotides not matched to a gene: 4. The CDR3 runs to 15 residues. DNA for the CDR3: TGTGCCAGCAGCTCCGGACTAGCGGTGTCCTACGAGCAGTACTTC. The encoded protein is CASSSGLAVSYEQYF. Filled out from reference TRBV7-2 and TRBJ2-7, the complete variable domain reads GAGVSQSPSNKVTEKGKDVELRCDPISGHTALYWYRQSLGQGLEFLIYFQGNSAPDKSGLPSDRFSAERTGGSVSTLTIQRTQQEDSAVYLCASSSGLAVSYEQYFGPGTRLTVT.

The gene calls are TRBV4-1 and TRBJ2-1; TRBD2 is a possible D gene (6 bases). CDR1 and CDR2 (germline): MGHRA, YSYEKL. V was clipped by 3 bases and J by 2 bases, with 17 bases between them. This CDR3 is built from 17 residues. This CDR3 is CASSHLLAGFPYNEQFF. CDR3 DNA sequence: TGCGCCAGCAGCCACCTACTAGCAGGGTTCCCCTACAATGAGCAGTTCTTC.

This chain joins TRBV21-1 and TRBJ1-1; the table's D call, TRBD1, was not checked against the DNA. TRBV21-1 is shown as a pseudogene. The CDR3 extends over 18 amino acids. CDR3 in amino acids: CASSKPSTGYRGNTEAFF. CDR3 coding DNA: TGTGCCAGCAGCAAACCGTCCACTGGGTACAGGGGAAACACTGAAGCTTTCTTT.

V gene TRBV7-8 combines with J gene TRBJ2-1; 8 nucleotides line up with TRBD2. V was clipped by 2 bases and J by 3 bases; unmatched bases: 6. Germline CDR1 SGHVS, CDR2 FQNEAQ. The CDR3 runs 16 residues. Written as DNA, the CDR3 is TGTGCCAGCAGCTTACGTTGGACTAGCTACTACAATGAGCAGTTCTTC. It encodes CASSLRWTSYYNEQFF. The full variable domain, in which reference TRBV7-8 and TRBJ2-1 provide the parts outside the CDR3, is GAGVSQSPRYKVAKRGQDVALRCDPISGHVSLFWYQQALGQGPEFLTYFQNEAQLDKSGLPSDRFFAERPEGSVSTLKIQRTQQEDSAVYLCASSLRWTSYYNEQFFGPGTRLTVL.

CDR3 region: CASSEEITEAFF. The CDR3 DNA sequence: TGTGCCAGCAGTGAAGAGATCACTGAAGCTTTCTTT. This chain joins TRBV2 and TRBJ1-1, with D unclear. The CDR3 contains 12 residues. V shed 1 base and J shed 4 bases, with 4 bases lying between them. Germline V gives CDR1 SNHLY, CDR2 FYNNEI.

The gene calls are TRBV30 and TRBJ2-2; D possibly matches TRBD1 or TRBD2 (6 bases each). This CDR3 region has 14 residues. The germline gives CDR1 GTSNPN, CDR2 SVGIG (reference sequence). With 5 bases removed from V and 5 bases from J, the gap between germline ends came to 15 bases. CDR3 DNA sequence: TGTGCCTGGTGCGGGACACTTCGGACCGGGGAGCTGTTTTTT. Its translation: CAWCGTLRTGELFF.